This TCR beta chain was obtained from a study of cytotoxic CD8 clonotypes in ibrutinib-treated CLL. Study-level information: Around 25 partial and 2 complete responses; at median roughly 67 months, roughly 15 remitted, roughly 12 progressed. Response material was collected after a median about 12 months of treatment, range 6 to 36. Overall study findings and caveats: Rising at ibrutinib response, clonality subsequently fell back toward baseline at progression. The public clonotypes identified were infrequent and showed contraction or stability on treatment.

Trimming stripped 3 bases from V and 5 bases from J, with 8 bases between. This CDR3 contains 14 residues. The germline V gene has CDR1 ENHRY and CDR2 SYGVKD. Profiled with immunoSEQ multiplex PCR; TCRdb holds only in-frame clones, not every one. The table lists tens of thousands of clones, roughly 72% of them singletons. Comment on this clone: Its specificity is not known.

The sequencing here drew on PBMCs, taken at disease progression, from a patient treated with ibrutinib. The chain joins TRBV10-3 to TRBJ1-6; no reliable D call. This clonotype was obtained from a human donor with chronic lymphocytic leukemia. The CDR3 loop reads CAISEGRDNSPLHF. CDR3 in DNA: TGTGCCATCAGTGAAGGGCGGGATAATTCACCCCTCCACTTT.